The 13 T cell receptor beta chains in this list originate from one sample, sequenced in a study of shared clonotypes between healthy human individuals. The assay was immunoSEQ multiplex PCR, and TCRdb's table has in-frame clones only and misses some. Of over 1.4 million clones detected, roughly 96% appear once; the ten largest clones hold over 1%. The sequencing input was naive CD4+ T cells sorted from blood. Subset in this sample: CD45RA+ positively selected. The receptor source for this set is a man in his thirties or forties in good health.

The V gene is TRBV20-1, the J gene TRBJ2-4; 7 positions agree with TRBD1. This CDR3 contains 11 residues. Trimming took 5 bases from V and 13 from J; bases not matched to a gene: 8. In germline, CDR1 is DFQATT, CDR2 SNEGSKA (reference sequence). The CDR3 is CSALTGNSQYF. Here the CDR3 DNA reads TGCAGTGCTCTGACAGGGAATTCCCAGTACTTC.

The rearrangement links TRBV18 to TRBJ2-5; 12 nucleotides match TRBD2. The V and J ends lost 8 bases and 4 bases, in that order; junction bases with no gene match: 11. The CDR3 length is 16 residues. CDR1 KGHSH and CDR2 LQKENI come from the germline V gene. The CDR3 DNA reads as TGTGCCAGCACCTATACTAGCGGGGGGCCGCGAGAGACCCAGTACTTC. It encodes CASTYTSGGPRETQYF. Complete variable domain (other parts from reference TRBV18 and TRBJ2-5): NAGVMQNPRHLVRRRGQEARLRCSPMKGHSHVYWYRQLPEEGLKFMVYLQKENIIDESGMPKERFSAEFPKEGPSILRIQQVVRGDSAAYFCASTYTSGGPRETQYFGPGTRLLVL.

This chain joins TRBV5-5 and TRBJ2-7; 10 bases agree with TRBD2. Germline-derived CDR1 and CDR2 are SGHKS and YYEKEE (reference sequence). CDR3 length: 14 residues. V dropped 4 bases and J dropped 6; count of bases not matched to a gene: 7. The CDR3 sequence is CASSPGLANGEQYF. As DNA, the CDR3 is TGTGCCAGCAGCCCGGGACTAGCGAATGGCGAGCAGTACTTC.

V usage is TRBV2 and J usage is TRBJ2-1; unclear D gene. Germline V lookup: CDR1 SNHLY, CDR2 FYNNEI. There are 15 residues in the CDR3. Trimming removed 4 bases at V and 3 bases at J, with 13 bases between. The CDR3 sequence: CASSATRIDYNEQFF. The CDR3 DNA follows: TGTGCCAGCAGTGCGACGCGGATAGACTACAATGAGCAGTTCTTC.

The rearrangement uses TRBV5-6 and TRBJ2-3; 10 nucleotides align to TRBD2. With 3 bases clipped from V and 3 bases from J, the junction kept 7 bases outside the gene matches. This CDR3 contains 16 residues. From germline, CDR1 is SGHDT and CDR2 YYEEEE. CDR3 region: CASSSPLAGKTDTQYF. The CDR3 DNA reads TGTGCCAGCAGCTCGCCACTAGCGGGAAAAACAGATACGCAGTATTTT.

This chain connects TRBV29-1 to TRBJ1-1; D remains ambiguous. Trimming removed 7 bases at V and 4 bases at J, with 7 bases between. This CDR3 comprises 10 residues. CDR1 is SQVTM and CDR2 is ANQGSEA in the germline V gene. This CDR3 reads CSEEGTEAFF. DNA for the CDR3: TGCAGCGAGGAAGGCACTGAAGCTTTCTTT.

Written as DNA, the CDR3 is TGTGCCAGCAGCTTATGGCCGGGGGGGGATACGCAGTATTTT. Its translation: CASSLWPGGDTQYF. The gene calls are TRBV7-2 and TRBJ2-3; 8 bases match TRBD2. Looked up from germline, CDR1 is SGHTA and CDR2 is FQGNSA. The trim removed 2 bases at V and 6 bases at J, leaving 4 bases unmatched. This CDR3 comprises 14 residues.

J is TRBJ2-3 and V is TRBV7-8, with 7 bases identical to TRBD2. Germline trimming cut 5 bases from V and 4 bases from J; bases unmatched to any gene: 9. In germline, CDR1 is SGHVS, CDR2 FQNEAQ. There are 15 residues in the CDR3. CDR3 nucleotide sequence: TGTGCCAGCAGCCCTAGGCTAGCGGCAGCAGATACGCAGTATTTT. Its protein product is CASSPRLAAADTQYF.

The J gene is TRBJ1-4, the V gene TRBV5-1; tentative D call: TRBD1 (5 bases). The V end lost 3 bases, the J end lost 6 bases, and 15 bases lay between the germline ends. This CDR3 comprises 15 residues. Looked up from germline, CDR1 is SGHRS and CDR2 is YFSETQ. CDR3: CASSYGQIGDEKLFF. The CDR3, as DNA: TGCGCCAGCAGCTACGGACAAATAGGAGATGAAAAACTGTTTTTT.

The chain combines TRBV29-1 with TRBJ1-4; TRBD1 is a possible D gene (6 bases). Trimming pared 7 bases from V and 4 bases from J, leaving 16 bases between. The CDR3 is made up of 14 amino acids. Germline loops: CDR1 SQVTM, CDR2 ANQGSEA. CDR3 region: CSAQRGHGNEKLFF. In DNA, the CDR3 is TGCAGCGCCCAACGGGGGCATGGTAATGAAAAACTGTTTTTT.

V usage is TRBV2 and J usage is TRBJ1-4; D is possibly TRBD1 (5 bases). The ends were cut back, 6 bases at V and 16 bases at J, with 15 bases in the middle. Germline V gene data show CDR1 as SNHLY and CDR2 as FYNNEI. This CDR3 region has 11 residues. CDR3 DNA: TGTGCCAGCAGCCTACCGGGACGGAGGTTTTTT. Its translation: CASSLPGRRFF.

V gene TRBV6-5 combines with J gene TRBJ1-4; tentative D call: TRBD1 (6 bases). Trimming shortened V by 5 bases and J by 0 bases, and 7 bases separated the two germline ends. CDR3 length: 14 residues. The germline CDR1 and CDR2 sequences are MNHEY and SVGAGI. CDR3 loop: CASSRTATNEKLFF. CDR3 nucleotides: TGTGCCAGCAGTCGGACAGCAACTAATGAAAAACTGTTTTTT.

The chain joins TRBV19 to TRBJ1-5; D is unclear. The CDR3 spans 14 residues. Trimming shortened V by 5 bases and J by 6 bases, and 14 bases separated the two germline ends. The germline V gene encodes CDR1 LNHDA and CDR2 SQIVND (reference sequence). The CDR3 DNA is TGTGCCAGTAGTCCCCTGTCCTTCTCTCAGCCCCAGCATTTT. This codes for CASSPLSFSQPQHF.